The 27 T cell receptor beta chains given below trace back to one sample, sequenced in a study of CD8 T cells in ankylosing spondylitis. Study conclusions and caveats: There was a TCR beta motif, made of several highly homologous variants, that appeared characteristic of ankylosing spondylitis blood.

Which antigens these TCRs recognize remains unknown. TCRdb used MiXCR to reprocess the 5' RACE reads, holding one entry per CDR3 protein. The sample lists fewer than 400,000 distinct CDR3 sequences, about 20% occurring once. The sequenced sample was blood, either unsorted or a sorted T cell fraction (not recorded which). These receptors all come from a male donor with ankylosing spondylitis.

The rearrangement links TRBV6-1 to TRBJ2-3, with 12 bases that match TRBD2. V shed 4 bases and J 1 base; nucleotides not matched to a gene: 3. The CDR3 extends over 16 amino acids. In germline, CDR1 is MNHNS, CDR2 SASEGT. CDR3 in amino acids: CASSARTSGGTDTQYF. In DNA form, the CDR3 reads TGTGCCAGCAGTGCCAGGACTAGCGGGGGCACAGATACGCAGTATTTT.

This clonotype was recorded a few times. The genes are TRBV11-2 and TRBJ2-2, with a weak D call TRBD1 (5 bases). Germline V gene lookup returns CDR1 SGHAT and CDR2 FQNNGV. V was shortened by 3 bases and J by 3 bases, with 14 bases between the two germline ends. The CDR3 extends over 16 amino acids. The CDR3 here is CASSFIRQYHTGELFF. The CDR3 DNA reads as TGTGCCAGCAGCTTTATCCGACAGTATCACACCGGGGAGCTGTTTTTT.

V and J are TRBV6-4 and TRBJ2-1; 10 bases agree with TRBD2. The ends lost 0 bases at V and 7 bases at J; junction bases unmatched: 6. The CDR3 consists of 16 residues. Germline values: CDR1 MRHNA, CDR2 SNTAGT. This CDR3 reads CASSDSGAGGDNEQFF. The CDR3 nucleotides read TGTGCCAGCAGTGACTCAGGAGCGGGAGGGGATAATGAGCAGTTCTTC.

This clonotype was counted ten times or more. This chain uses TRBV11-3 with TRBJ2-1; D is perhaps TRBD1 (6 bases). The CDR3 extends over 11 amino acids. Trimming removed 8 bases from V and 4 bases from J, with 6 bases in between. Germline lookup yields CDR1 SGHNT and CDR2 YENEEA. In nucleotides, the CDR3 is TGTGCCAGCGGGACATACAATGAGCAGTTCTTC. Amino acid sequence: CASGTYNEQFF.

This clonotype was detected a few times. The chain has TRBV7-3 and TRBJ2-1, with TRBD1 matching over 8 bases. V was clipped by 5 bases and J by 8 bases; unmatched bases: 11. This CDR3 has 15 amino acids. Germline CDR1 and CDR2: SGHTA and FQGTGA. CDR3 bases: TGTGCCAGCAGCCCCCCGGGGACAGGTCCCGATGAGCAGTTCTTC. It yields the protein CASSPPGTGPDEQFF.

V and J are TRBV6-6 and TRBJ2-1; D is uncertain. This CDR3 comprises 13 residues. Per the germline V gene, CDR1 is MNHNY and CDR2 is SVGAGI (reference sequence). V was shortened by 6 bases and J by 6 bases, with 12 bases between the two germline ends. The CDR3 region is CASSPLVPNEQFF. The CDR3 DNA sequence: TGTGCCAGCAGCCCTCTAGTACCCAATGAGCAGTTCTTC.

This clonotype was counted ten times or more. This chain connects TRBV6-5 to TRBJ2-1; D remains ambiguous. Germline lookup yields CDR1 MNHEY and CDR2 SVGAGI. V was shortened by 5 bases and J by 5 bases, with 7 bases between the two germline ends. The CDR3 is 12 residues long. CDR3 nucleotide sequence: TGTGCCAGCAGTAAACGAGACAATGAGCAGTTCTTC. Amino acid sequence: CASSKRDNEQFF.

Here the CDR3 DNA reads TGCAGCGTTGTTCCTAGCGGGGAAACAAACGAGCAGTACTTC. It yields the protein CSVVPSGETNEQYF. The rearrangement links TRBV29-1 to TRBJ2-7; 9 positions match TRBD2. The CDR3 has 14 amino acids. The germline gives CDR1 SQVTM, CDR2 ANQGSEA. V lost 4 bases and J lost 5; bases outside the gene matches: 9.

This chain joins TRBV2 and TRBJ1-5; 9 bases map to TRBD1. This CDR3 is built from 17 residues. The junction had 10 bases not matched to a gene; V was cut back by 7 bases and J by 0 bases. Germline CDR1 reads SNHLY; CDR2 reads FYNNEI. The CDR3 region has the DNA TGTGCCAGCAAGGGGGACAGGGCGCCTTATAGCAATCAGCCCCAGCATTTT. As protein: CASKGDRAPYSNQPQHF.

The chain joins TRBV20-1 to TRBJ2-5; D ambiguous. The CDR3 totals 14 residues. V dropped 2 bases and J dropped 3 bases, with 13 bases sitting between them. Per the germline V gene, CDR1 is DFQATT and CDR2 is SNEGSKA (reference sequence). The CDR3 region is CSARLGYLKETQYF. The CDR3 DNA reads as TGCAGTGCTAGATTGGGCTACCTCAAAGAGACCCAGTACTTC.

The chain is built from TRBV6-6 and TRBJ1-5; the D gene is possibly TRBD1 (6 bases). With 4 bases removed from V and 5 bases from J, the gap between germline ends came to 9 bases. Germline CDR1 and CDR2: MNHNY and SVGAGI (reference sequence). CDR3 length equals 13 residues. CDR3 nucleotide sequence: TGTGCCAGCAGTTCAGGGGATGATCAGCCCCAGCATTTT. The encoded protein is CASSSGDDQPQHF.

The chain couples TRBV7-2 to TRBJ1-1, with a tentative D call TRBD1 (5 bases). The V end was cut by 4 bases, the J end by 3 bases, with 21 bases between. Per the germline V gene, CDR1 is SGHTA and CDR2 is FQGNSA. The CDR3 length is 17 residues. The CDR3 region has the DNA TGTGCCAGCAGCTCATTTCCGACATTTCGGGACTACACTGAAGCTTTCTTT. This encodes CASSSFPTFRDYTEAFF.

This clonotype occurred a few times. V is TRBV20-1 and J is TRBJ1-2; D is possibly TRBD1 (6 bases). This CDR3 is built from 13 residues. In germline, CDR1 is DFQATT, CDR2 SNEGSKA (reference sequence). V was clipped by 3 bases and J by 3 bases, with 11 bases between them. The CDR3 reads CSARFRQDYGYTF. The DNA for the CDR3 is TGCAGTGCTAGGTTCCGACAGGACTATGGCTACACCTTC.

The sample holds many counts of this clonotype. The chain links TRBV20-1 to TRBJ1-5; TRBD1 aligns across 10 bases. The CDR3 has 17 amino acids. Germline V gene sequence: CDR1 DFQATT, CDR2 SNEGSKA (reference sequence). With V trimmed by 6 bases and J by 1 base, 12 bases remained unmatched. CDR3 protein: CSAKTGTGVGSNQPQHF. CDR3 sequence (DNA): TGCAGTGCCAAGACGGGGACAGGGGTTGGAAGCAATCAGCCCCAGCATTTT.

This clonotype came up a few times. This rearrangement joins TRBV18 to TRBJ1-5; D is possibly TRBD1 (6 bases). V lost 3 bases to trimming and J lost 7 bases, with 16 bases between them. The CDR3 consists of 15 residues. CDR1 and CDR2 from the germline V gene are KGHSH and LQKENI. CDR3 nucleotide sequence: TGTGCCAGCTCACCCCAGGTCGGGGGCGGACAGCCCCAGCATTTT. Translation gives CASSPQVGGGQPQHF.

This clonotype was seen only a few times. This rearrangement joins TRBV7-2 to TRBJ1-3; no clear D. The V gene lost 5 bases and the J gene lost 0 bases, with 8 bases spanning the gap. CDR3 length: 14 amino acids. Germline assignment: CDR1 SGHTA and CDR2 FQGNSA. The CDR3 DNA reads TGTGCCAGCAGCCTACGGTTCTCTGGAAACACCATATATTTT. Residues: CASSLRFSGNTIYF. The whole variable domain, remainder taken from reference TRBV7-2 and TRBJ1-3, is GAGVSQSPSNKVTEKGKDVELRCDPISGHTALYWYRQSLGQGLEFLIYFQGNSAPDKSGLPSDRFSAERTGGSVSTLTIQRTQQEDSAVYLCASSLRFSGNTIYFGEGSWLTVV.

This clonotype has just a few counts. J is TRBJ2-3 and V is TRBV5-6; possibly TRBD2 for D (5 bases). The ends were cut back, 2 bases at V and 0 bases at J, with 13 bases in the middle. This CDR3 is built from 16 residues. Germline lookup yields CDR1 SGHDT and CDR2 YYEEEE. Written as DNA, the CDR3 is TGTGCCAGCAGCTTCGTGAGGGAGAGGAGCACAGATACGCAGTATTTT. Protein product: CASSFVRERSTDTQYF.

CDR3 sequence reads: CASSFSRVTGPSGNTIYF. Written as DNA, the CDR3 is TGTGCCAGCAGCTTCTCCCGAGTGACAGGCCCCTCTGGAAACACCATATATTTT. The chain joins TRBV5-5 to TRBJ1-3; weak D call: TRBD1 (6 bases). Germline V gene lookup returns CDR1 SGHKS and CDR2 YYEKEE (reference sequence). The CDR3 loop spans 18 amino acids. V shed 2 bases and J shed 0 bases, with 18 bases lying between them.

This chain joins TRBV5-1 and TRBJ1-2; TRBD1 matches 9 bases. Germline CDR1 SGHRS, CDR2 YFSETQ. The V and J ends lost 3 bases and 7 bases, in that order; junction bases with no gene match: 7. The CDR3 is made up of 14 amino acids. CDR3 in amino acids: CASSSQGASGGYTF. The CDR3, as DNA: TGCGCCAGCAGCTCACAGGGGGCCTCTGGTGGCTACACCTTC.

The chain has TRBV9 and TRBJ1-6; D perhaps matches TRBD1 (6 bases). The CDR3 sequence is 15 residues long. V dropped 0 bases and J dropped 7 bases, with 11 bases sitting between them. The germline V gene encodes CDR1 SGDLS and CDR2 YYNGEE. CDR3 sequence (DNA): TGTGCCAGCAGCGTAGGTCAGGGGATGAATTCACCCCTCCACTTT. This sequence encodes CASSVGQGMNSPLHF.

This clonotype was detected only once. The chain carries TRBV18 and TRBJ1-6; a weak D match, TRBD1 (6 bases). CDR1 KGHSH and CDR2 LQKENI come from the germline V gene. V gave up 3 bases and J gave up 7 bases, with 10 bases separating them. CDR3 length: 14 residues. The CDR3 spells CASSPAGQNSPLHF. CDR3 DNA: TGTGCCAGCTCACCGGCGGGACAAAATTCACCCCTCCACTTT. Supplemented by reference TRBV18 and TRBJ1-6, the full variable domain reads NAGVMQNPRHLVRRRGQEARLRCSPMKGHSHVYWYRQLPEEGLKFMVYLQKENIIDESGMPKERFSAEFPKEGPSILRIQQVVRGDSAAYFCASSPAGQNSPLHFGNGTRLTVT.

The chain is built from TRBV7-3 and TRBJ2-3; D may be TRBD2 (5 bases). CDR1 is SGHTA and CDR2 is FQGTGA in the germline V gene. The CDR3 is 15 amino acids. V was cut by 5 bases and J by 1 base, with 13 bases left in between. CDR3 protein: CASSPMLGGTDTQYF. The CDR3 region has the DNA TGTGCCAGCAGCCCTATGCTCGGGGGCACAGATACGCAGTATTTT.

This clonotype turned up a few times. The chain has TRBV6-2 or TRBV6-3 and TRBJ1-4; no clear D gene. The CDR3 has 14 amino acids. The V end lost 6 bases, the J end lost 8 bases, and 16 bases lay between the germline ends. In germline, CDR1 is MNHEY, CDR2 SVGEGT. The chain's CDR3 is CASSHSEPWEKLFF. The CDR3 DNA reads TGTGCCAGCAGCCACAGCGAACCATGGGAAAAACTGTTTTTT.

This clonotype was detected a few times. This sequence joins TRBV29-1 and TRBJ1-1, with D possibly TRBD1 on 5 matching bases. V shed 7 bases and J shed 8 bases, with 17 bases lying between them. CDR3 length equals 12 residues. Germline V gene data show CDR1 as SQVTM and CDR2 as ANQGSEA. The CDR3 here is CSATAAREEAFF. CDR3 sequence (DNA): TGCAGCGCCACCGCTGCCAGGGAAGAAGCTTTCTTT.

This clonotype was observed a single time. The chain couples TRBV5-1 to TRBJ2-7; TRBD2 might be the D (7 bases). Germline V CDR1 and CDR2: SGHRS, YFSETQ. Trimming took 1 base from V and 1 from J, leaving 12 bases between them. The CDR3 totals 15 residues. The CDR3 here is CASSLLQGGSYEQYF. The CDR3 DNA follows: TGCGCCAGCAGCTTGCTACAGGGAGGGTCCTACGAGCAGTACTTC.

The chain carries TRBV7-2 and TRBJ1-6; D remains unclear. Trimming took off 8 bases at V and 6 bases at J, with 5 bases between the two ends. Germline loops: CDR1 SGHTA, CDR2 FQGNSA. The CDR3 runs to 11 residues. The CDR3 coding sequence is TGTGCCAGCGGTGTTAATTCACCCCTCCACTTT. This gives the protein CASGVNSPLHF.

This CDR3 reads CASSQDPGHQDTQYF. The CDR3 nucleotides are TGTGCCAGCAGCCAAGACCCGGGCCACCAAGATACGCAGTATTTT. This rearrangement joins TRBV4-2 to TRBJ2-3; D gene uncertain. This CDR3 comprises 15 residues. Germline CDR1 LGHNA, CDR2 YNFKEQ. Trimming removed 0 bases from V and 5 bases from J, with 12 bases in between.